One sample yielded the 23 T cell receptor beta chains listed below, sequenced in a study of T cell repertoires in cytomegalovirus infection (dated by TCRdb to the late 2010s). This sample was sequenced with an Illumina HiSeq 1500. TCRdb reran the public reads through fastp at Q25 and MiXCR, keeping productive beta chains. Every distinct CDR3 protein forms one entry, paired with its most common genes and DNA. This sample gives 150,000 to 200,000 distinct CDR3 sequences in total; approximately 15% of them show up just once. The ten biggest clones cover over 20% of the sample. Input material: PBMCs. The receptors derive from a human donor in good health (CMV status not recorded). Some clones in this sample may be carry-over from other donors' samples.

This clonotype was seen repeatedly, ten times or more. This chain links TRBV7-2 with TRBJ1-2, with D unclear. The germline V gene encodes CDR1 SGHTA and CDR2 FQGNSA. V was cut by 3 bases and J by 2 bases, with 7 bases left in between. This CDR3 is 13 amino acids long. The CDR3 DNA is TGTGCCAGCAGCTTTAAAGAGAACTATGGCTACACCTTC. As protein: CASSFKENYGYTF. Full variable domain (outside the CDR3, taken from reference TRBV7-2 and TRBJ1-2): GAGVSQSPSNKVTEKGKDVELRCDPISGHTALYWYRQSLGQGLEFLIYFQGNSAPDKSGLPSDRFSAERTGGSVSTLTIQRTQQEDSAVYLCASSFKENYGYTFGSGTRLTVV.

Many counts were recorded for this clonotype. The DNA of the CDR3 is TGTGCCAGCAGTTTACAAGGAGACTCCTACAATGAGCAGTTCTTC. It specifies CASSLQGDSYNEQFF. The genes are TRBV28 and TRBJ2-1, with D unresolved. CDR1 is MDHEN, CDR2 SYDVKM, per germline. The CDR3 contains 15 residues. With 2 bases removed from V and 0 bases from J, the gap between germline ends came to 8 bases.

The table lists this clonotype with a few counts. The CDR3 DNA reads as TGTGCCAGTAGTCCACTCCGACAGGGTCCGGACACTGAAGCTTTCTTT. Protein product: CASSPLRQGPDTEAFF. V and J are TRBV19 and TRBJ1-1; TRBD1 matches 7 bases. CDR3 length equals 16 residues. Unmatched junction bases numbered 12, after V lost 5 bases and J lost 3 bases. Germline values: CDR1 LNHDA, CDR2 SQIVND (reference sequence).

The chain carries TRBV14 and TRBJ1-6; possible D gene TRBD1, 5 bases. The V end lost 0 bases, the J end lost 3 bases, and 9 bases lay between the germline ends. The CDR3 length is 16 residues. Germline lookup yields CDR1 SGHDN and CDR2 FVKESK. The CDR3 region has the DNA TGTGCCAGCAGCCAAGATGCAGGGTACTATAATTCACCCCTCCACTTT. Protein sequence: CASSQDAGYYNSPLHF.

This clonotype turned up a few times. CDR3 sequence reads: CSAPEVAGGPRGLDTQYF. CDR3 coding DNA: TGCAGTGCCCCCGAGGTAGCGGGAGGGCCCCGGGGTCTGGATACGCAGTATTTT. This sequence joins TRBV20-1 and TRBJ2-3, with TRBD2 matching 11 bases. The CDR3 contains 18 residues. V shed 6 bases and J 6 bases; nucleotides not matched to a gene: 20. Germline CDR1 DFQATT, CDR2 SNEGSKA (reference sequence).

In regard to this clonotype: This clone may be a read error of a much larger clone one base away. This rearrangement joins TRBV12-5 to TRBJ1-5; TRBD1 is a possible D gene (6 bases). V lost 11 bases and J 4 bases, leaving 24 bases between the germline ends. This CDR3 spans 16 amino acids. Germline V lookup: CDR1 LGHNT, CDR2 FRNRAP. This CDR3 reads CAGRLGDTSSNQPQHF. The CDR3 DNA sequence: TGTGCTGGTCGTTTGGGGGACACCTCCTCTAATCAGCCCCAGCATTTT. The whole variable domain, remainder taken from reference TRBV12-5 and TRBJ1-5, is DARVTQTPRHKVTEMGQEVTMRCQPILGHNTVFWYRQTMMQGLELLAYFRNRAPLDDSGMPKDRFSAEMPDATLATLKIQPSEPRDSAVYFCAGRLGDTSSNQPQHFGDGTRLSIL.

This clonotype was seen ten or more times. The chain uses TRBV7-8 and TRBJ2-7; no reliable D call. V was trimmed by 2 bases and J by 3 bases, leaving 14 bases between them. Looked up from germline, CDR1 is SGHVS and CDR2 is FQNEAQ. This CDR3 has 15 residues. The CDR3 DNA follows: TGTGCCAGCAGCTTACTATCCCGGGCAGACTACGAGCAGTACGTC. As protein: CASSLLSRADYEQYV.

The chain employs TRBV11-2 and TRBJ2-7; D may be TRBD1 (5 bases). The CDR3 consists of 17 residues. V was shortened by 0 bases and J by 2 bases, with 17 bases between the two germline ends. CDR1 and CDR2 (germline): SGHAT, FQNNGV. The CDR3 DNA follows: TGTGCCAGCAGCTTAGATAAGGACACCATAGAGCCCTACGAGCAGTACTTC. Translating it yields CASSLDKDTIEPYEQYF.

This clonotype appeared a few times. This chain uses TRBV24-1 with TRBJ2-1; TRBD2 matches at 7 bases. V shed 4 bases and J 8 bases; nucleotides not matched to a gene: 16. Per the germline V gene, CDR1 is KGHDR and CDR2 is SFDVKD. The CDR3 length is 17 residues. CDR3 loop: CATSDLPGLGEWHEQFF. The CDR3 DNA sequence: TGTGCCACCAGTGACCTACCCGGACTAGGAGAGTGGCATGAGCAGTTCTTC.

This clonotype was detected many times. The chain uses TRBV5-5 and TRBJ1-2; TRBD1 might be the D (6 bases). Germline CDR1 SGHKS, CDR2 YYEKEE (reference sequence). CDR3 size: 17 residues. V gave up 0 bases and J gave up 0 bases, with 15 bases separating them. CDR3 in amino acids: CASSLVRGGEANYGYTF. The CDR3 DNA reads TGTGCCAGCAGCTTGGTTCGGGGGGGCGAAGCTAACTATGGCTACACCTTC. Drawing the rest from reference TRBV5-5 and TRBJ1-2, the complete variable domain is DAGVTQSPTHLIKTRGQQVTLRCSPISGHKSVSWYQQVLGQGPQFIFQYYEKEERGRGNFPDRFSARQFPNYSSELNVNALLLGDSALYLCASSLVRGGEANYGYTFGSGTRLTVV.

This clonotype has ten or more counts. The chain combines TRBV7-3 with TRBJ2-3; possibly TRBD2 for D (6 bases). In germline, CDR1 is SGHTA, CDR2 FQGTGA. Trimming pared 3 bases from V and 1 base from J, leaving 11 bases between. There are 15 residues in the CDR3. This CDR3 is CASSLYGGGTDTQYF. CDR3 DNA sequence: TGTGCCAGCAGCTTGTATGGAGGGGGCACAGATACGCAGTATTTT.

The rearrangement uses TRBV6-2 or TRBV6-3 and TRBJ1-5, with 10 bases lining up with TRBD1. V dropped 8 bases and J dropped 6; count of bases not matched to a gene: 4. The CDR3 runs to 13 residues. The germline gives CDR1 MNHEY, CDR2 SVGEGT. This CDR3 is CASGGQGFQPQHF. Written as DNA, the CDR3 is TGTGCCAGCGGGGGACAGGGGTTTCAGCCCCAGCATTTT.

This clonotype was detected many times. The chain employs TRBV5-5 and TRBJ1-1; D might be TRBD1 (5 bases). The V end lost 1 base, the J end lost 4 bases, and 17 bases lay between the germline ends. CDR3 length: 16 amino acids. CDR1 SGHKS and CDR2 YYEKEE come from the germline V gene (reference sequence). The CDR3: CASSLRAREVGTEAFF. Here the CDR3 DNA reads TGTGCCAGCAGCTTGCGGGCCAGGGAGGTCGGCACTGAAGCTTTCTTT.

This clonotype was detected only a few times. The gene calls are TRBV4-1 and TRBJ2-1, with a possible D match to TRBD2 (6 bases). This CDR3 spans 16 amino acids. The V gene lost 0 bases and the J gene lost 5 bases, with 14 bases spanning the gap. Germline-derived CDR1 and CDR2 are MGHRA and YSYEKL. For the CDR3, the DNA is TGCGCCAGCAGCCAAGAGGGGGGACCCACAGACAATGAGCAGTTCTTC. This translates into CASSQEGGPTDNEQFF.

The table lists this clonotype with many counts. This chain uses TRBV18 with TRBJ1-5; D gene ambiguous. The CDR3 runs to 15 residues. Germline lookup yields CDR1 KGHSH and CDR2 LQKENI. The V gene lost 5 bases and the J gene lost 2 bases, with 13 bases spanning the gap. The chain's CDR3 is CASSTLDGRNQPQHF. As DNA, the CDR3 is TGTGCCAGCTCAACCCTCGACGGTCGCAATCAGCCCCAGCATTTT. Using reference TRBV18 and TRBJ1-5 for the parts outside the CDR3, the full variable domain is NAGVMQNPRHLVRRRGQEARLRCSPMKGHSHVYWYRQLPEEGLKFMVYLQKENIIDESGMPKERFSAEFPKEGPSILRIQQVVRGDSAAYFCASSTLDGRNQPQHFGDGTRLSIL.

This chain connects TRBV20-1 to TRBJ1-5, with D uncertain. Per the germline V gene, CDR1 is DFQATT and CDR2 is SNEGSKA (reference sequence). This CDR3 spans 12 amino acids. Trimming left V 8 bases short and J 7 bases short, with 15 bases between. Here the CDR3 DNA reads TGCAGTTCTGGACCCGCGGGACAGCCCCAGCATTTT. Its translation: CSSGPAGQPQHF.

The genes are TRBV19 and TRBJ2-2; a weak D match, TRBD2 (5 bases). Germline loops: CDR1 LNHDA, CDR2 SQIVND (reference sequence). Deletions cut 5 bases from V and 4 bases from J, with 11 bases between. The CDR3 loop spans 14 amino acids. The CDR3 sequence is CASSGHSGTGELFF. CDR3 DNA: TGTGCCAGTAGTGGCCACAGCGGCACCGGGGAGCTGTTTTTT. Complete variable domain (other parts from reference TRBV19 and TRBJ2-2): DGGITQSPKYLFRKEGQNVTLSCEQNLNHDAMYWYRQDPGQGLRLIYYSQIVNDFQKGDIAEGYSVSREKKESFPLTVTSAQKNPTAFYLCASSGHSGTGELFFGEGSRLTVL.

This clonotype was counted a few times. The chain recombines TRBV4-3 with TRBJ1-1; D is unclear. Trimming shortened V by 0 bases and J by 1 base, and 9 bases separated the two germline ends. Germline values: CDR1 LGHNA, CDR2 YSLEER. The CDR3 loop spans 15 amino acids. The CDR3 DNA reads as TGCGCCAGCAGCCAAGATCACTCAGGGAACACTGAAGCTTTCTTT. Amino acid sequence: CASSQDHSGNTEAFF.

The genes are TRBV28 and TRBJ2-7; 9 nucleotides match TRBD2. The CDR3 spans 15 residues. V shed 5 bases and J 3 bases; nucleotides not matched to a gene: 8. CDR1 is MDHEN and CDR2 is SYDVKM in the germline V gene. The CDR3 here is CASSISGSLNYEQYF. The DNA of the CDR3 is TGTGCCAGCAGTATTAGCGGGAGCCTGAACTACGAGCAGTACTTC.

This clonotype was seen many times. This rearrangement joins TRBV11-2 to TRBJ2-3; D remains ambiguous. This CDR3 is built from 15 residues. CDR1 and CDR2 (germline): SGHAT, FQNNGV. V gave up 2 bases and J gave up 4 bases, with 13 bases separating them. The CDR3 nucleotides are TGTGCCAGCAGCTTATGGTCTCTGTCGGCAGATACGCAGTATTTT. Encoded protein: CASSLWSLSADTQYF.

The chain uses TRBV2 and TRBJ1-5, with TRBD1 as a possible D gene (6 bases). The CDR3 sequence is 15 residues long. The germline V gene encodes CDR1 SNHLY and CDR2 FYNNEI. Trimming took off 5 bases at V and 5 bases at J, with 16 bases between the two ends. CDR3 coding DNA: TGTGCCAGCAGTCTTAGGGGGACTATTTATCAGCCCCAGCATTTT. Its translation: CASSLRGTIYQPQHF.

About this clonotype: This CDR3 is missing its conserved last phenylalanine or tryptophan, likely due to a read error. No DNA is shown, since the ends of the CDR3 on it are uncertain; the CDR3 is the one TCRdb lists. The chain joins TRBV7-8 to TRBJ1-2; the table's D gene call, TRBD1, was not cross checked with the DNA. Including both end residues, the CDR3 is 13 amino acids long. Germline V lookup: CDR1 SGHVS, CDR2 FQNEAQ. The CDR3 sequence: CASPGNLSYGYTL.

There are many counts of this clonotype. This rearrangement joins TRBV7-3 to TRBJ2-1; D gene ambiguous. The V gene's germline CDR1 is SGHTA and CDR2 FQGTGA. CDR3 length: 14 amino acids. Trimming left V 5 bases short and J 6 bases short, with 14 bases between. CDR3 sequence: CASSPSWVRNEQFF. CDR3 bases: TGTGCCAGCAGCCCCTCCTGGGTGCGCAATGAGCAGTTCTTC.